The rows below give T cell receptor beta chains drawn from one sample of a study of blood T cell repertoires in COVID-19. TCRdb's table, derived via immunoSEQ multiplex PCR, lists solely in-frame clones and lacks some. The table lists about 150,000 clones, approximately 82% of them singletons. Sequencing input: peripheral blood. The receptors come from a woman between 45 and 65 years old in a cohort sampled during active or convalescent COVID-19. CDR3s leave out the opening cysteine and the closing phenylalanine or tryptophan. Clone size is given for some rows only: seen once, a few or many times, or a class if the clone is expanded.

j_gene,v_gene,abundance,CDR3aa
TRBJ1-2,TRBV3-1/TRBV3-2,NA,ASSPRGGPQSGYT
TRBJ1-5,TRBV5-5,NA,ASSPTGGDQPQH
TRBJ2-1,TRBV10-3,NA,AISDRVKGYNEQF
TRBJ1-6,TRBV5-1,few,ASSLSPGQINSPLH
TRBJ2-1,TRBV19,NA,ASSRSSGDNEQF
TRBJ1-6,TRBV7-9,once,ASSLDGKTGAYRNSPLH
TRBJ1-4,TRBV18,NA,ASSPTPGQAATNEKLF
TRBJ2-7,TRBV6-5,NA,ASSYRQYDEQY
TRBJ1-1,TRBV11-1,NA,ASRLQANTEAF
TRBJ1-2,TRBV18,NA,ASSLQDRANYGYT
TRBJ2-5,TRBV6-7,NA,ASSYPRDRGGRKTQY
TRBJ2-7,TRBV7-9,NA,ASSPKGQSTYEQY
TRBJ1-3,TRBV3-1/TRBV3-2,NA,ASSQAPMGGSGNTIY
TRBJ1-4,TRBV27,NA,ASSLGQTTNEKLF
TRBJ2-2,TRBV12-5,NA,ASGSLTGELF
TRBJ1-2,TRBV6-5,NA,ASIRQGRSYT
TRBJ1-5,TRBV2,NA,ASSWGGLDQPQH
TRBJ1-1,TRBV18,NA,ASSPPTRLNTEAF
TRBJ2-5,TRBV7-6,NA,ASSLGGGRETQY
TRBJ2-3,TRBV2,NA,ASRYRSGGEDTQY
TRBJ2-2,TRBV7-5,NA,ARSLGPGQFYTGELF
TRBJ1-5,TRBV18,NA,ASSPDTYNQPQH
TRBJ1-3,TRBV7-8,NA,ASGDSSGNTIY